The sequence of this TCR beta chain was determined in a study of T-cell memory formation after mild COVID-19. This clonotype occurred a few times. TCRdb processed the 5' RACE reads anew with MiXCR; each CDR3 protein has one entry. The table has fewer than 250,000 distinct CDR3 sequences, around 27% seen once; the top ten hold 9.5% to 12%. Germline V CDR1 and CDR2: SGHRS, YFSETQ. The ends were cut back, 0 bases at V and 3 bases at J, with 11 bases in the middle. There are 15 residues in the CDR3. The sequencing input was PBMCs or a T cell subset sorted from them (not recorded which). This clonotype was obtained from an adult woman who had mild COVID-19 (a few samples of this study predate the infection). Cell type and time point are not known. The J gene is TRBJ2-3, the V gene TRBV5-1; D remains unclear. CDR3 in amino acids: CASSLEVSSTDTQYF. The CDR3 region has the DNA TGCGCCAGCAGCTTGGAGGTTAGCTCAACAGATACGCAGTATTTT. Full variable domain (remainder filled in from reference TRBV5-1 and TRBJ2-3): KAGVTQTPRYLIKTRGQQVTLSCSPISGHRSVSWYQQTPGQGLQFLFEYFSETQRNKGNFPGRFSGRQFSNSRSEMNVSTLELGDSALYLCASSLEVSSTDTQYFGPGTRLTVL.